The T cell receptor beta chain described here comes from a study of blood T cell repertoires in COVID-19. The wider study: Samples representing acute and convalescent COVID-19 were sourced from the United States, Italy and Spain. PBMCs, B-cell-depleted T cells, or T cells were the source of the cDNA or gDNA that made up the material.

V gave up 2 bases and J gave up 5 bases; unmatched junction bases: 10. This CDR3 region has 17 residues. The germline CDR1 and CDR2 sequences are LNHDA and SQIVND (reference sequence). Authors' processing steps: Reference gene primer amplification yielded estimated nucleated cell counts. This table comes from immunoSEQ multiplex PCR, and its TCRdb copy is limited to in-frame clones, with some not included. The D gene and trimming were derived from the DNA, and the V and J assignments and clone size from that table. The repertoire includes roughly 220,000 clones, around nine tenths of them detected once, and around 3% sits in the top ten.

Sequencing was performed on peripheral blood. This TCR came from a man in his sixties with acute or convalescent COVID-19. The chain carries TRBV19 and TRBJ2-2, with TRBD1 matching over 8 bases. The CDR3 region has the DNA TGTGCCAGTAGTATAATGGGCAGGGGGCGCTTAACCGGGGAGCTGTTTTTT. Protein sequence: CASSIMGRGRLTGELFF.